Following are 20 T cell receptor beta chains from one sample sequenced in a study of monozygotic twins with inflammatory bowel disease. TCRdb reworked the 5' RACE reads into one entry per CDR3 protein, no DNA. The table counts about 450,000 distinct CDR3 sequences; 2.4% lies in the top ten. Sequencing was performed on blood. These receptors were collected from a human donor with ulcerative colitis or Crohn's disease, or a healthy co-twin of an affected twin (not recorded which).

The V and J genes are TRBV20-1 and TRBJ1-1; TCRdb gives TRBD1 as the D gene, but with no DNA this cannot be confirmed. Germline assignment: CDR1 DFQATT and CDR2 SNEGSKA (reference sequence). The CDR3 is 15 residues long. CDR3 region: CSARTGSRTETEAFF.

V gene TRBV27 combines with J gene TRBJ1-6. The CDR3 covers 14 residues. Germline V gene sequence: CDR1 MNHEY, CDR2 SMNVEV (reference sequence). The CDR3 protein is CASSRDSLVVPLHF.

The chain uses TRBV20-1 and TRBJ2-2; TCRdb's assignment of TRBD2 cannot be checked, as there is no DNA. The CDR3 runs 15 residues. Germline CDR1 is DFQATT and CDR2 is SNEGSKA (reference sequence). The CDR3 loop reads CSARPLAGATGELFF.

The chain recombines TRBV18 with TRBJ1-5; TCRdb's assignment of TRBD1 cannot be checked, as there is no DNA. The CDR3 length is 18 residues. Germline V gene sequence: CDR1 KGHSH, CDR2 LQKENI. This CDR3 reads CASSPRRQGMDSNQPQHF.

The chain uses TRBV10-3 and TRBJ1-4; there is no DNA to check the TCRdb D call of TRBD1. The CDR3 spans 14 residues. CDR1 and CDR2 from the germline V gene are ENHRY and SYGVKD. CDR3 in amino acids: CAISESQGMEKLIF.

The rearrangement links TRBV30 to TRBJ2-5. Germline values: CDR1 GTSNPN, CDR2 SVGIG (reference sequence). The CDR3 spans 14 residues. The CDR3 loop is CASTRRGSQETQYF.

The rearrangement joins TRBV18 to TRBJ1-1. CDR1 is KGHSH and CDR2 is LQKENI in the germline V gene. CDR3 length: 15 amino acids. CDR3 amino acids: CASRGWTRINTEAFF. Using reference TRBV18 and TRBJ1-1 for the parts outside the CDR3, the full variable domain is NAGVMQNPRHLVRRRGQEARLRCSPMKGHSHVYWYRQLPEEGLKFMVYLQKENIIDESGMPKERFSAEFPKEGPSILRIQQVVRGDSAAYFCASRGWTRINTEAFFGQGTRLTVV.

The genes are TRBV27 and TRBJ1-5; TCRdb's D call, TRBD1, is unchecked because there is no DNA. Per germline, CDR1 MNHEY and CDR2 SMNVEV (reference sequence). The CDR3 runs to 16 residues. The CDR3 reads CAASPTGEKGNQPQHF.

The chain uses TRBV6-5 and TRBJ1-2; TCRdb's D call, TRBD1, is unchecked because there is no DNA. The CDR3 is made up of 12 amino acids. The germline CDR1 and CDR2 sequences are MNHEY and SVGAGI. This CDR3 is CASSYDSRGYTF.

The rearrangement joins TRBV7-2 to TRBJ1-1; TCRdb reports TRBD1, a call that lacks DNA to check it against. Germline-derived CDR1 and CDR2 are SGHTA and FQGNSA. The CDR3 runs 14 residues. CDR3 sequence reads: CASSKRTGGTEAFF.

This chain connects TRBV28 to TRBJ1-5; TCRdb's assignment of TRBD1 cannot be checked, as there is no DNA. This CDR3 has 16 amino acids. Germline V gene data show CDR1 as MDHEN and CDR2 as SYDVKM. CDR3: CASRPGQGRTNQPQHF.

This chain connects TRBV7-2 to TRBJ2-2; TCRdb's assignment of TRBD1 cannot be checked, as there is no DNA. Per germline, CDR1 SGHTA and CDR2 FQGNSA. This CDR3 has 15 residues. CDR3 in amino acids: CASSLDNIGTGELFF.

The CDR3 here is CASSLAGTYTQYF. The chain joins TRBV27 to TRBJ2-3; there is no DNA to check the TCRdb D call of TRBD1. The CDR3 is 13 residues long. In germline, CDR1 is MNHEY, CDR2 SMNVEV (reference sequence).

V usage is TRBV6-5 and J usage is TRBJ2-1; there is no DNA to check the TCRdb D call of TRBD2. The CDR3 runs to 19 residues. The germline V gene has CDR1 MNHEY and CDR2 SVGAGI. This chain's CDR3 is CASSYRVILAGGSIDEQFF.

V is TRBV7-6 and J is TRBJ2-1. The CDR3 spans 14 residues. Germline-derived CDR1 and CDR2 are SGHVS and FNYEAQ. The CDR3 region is CASSLAPDYNEQFF.

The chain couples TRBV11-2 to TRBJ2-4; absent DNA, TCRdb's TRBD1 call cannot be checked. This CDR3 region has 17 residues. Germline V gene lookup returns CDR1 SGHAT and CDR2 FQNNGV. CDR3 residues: CASSLDGTLVAKNIQYF.

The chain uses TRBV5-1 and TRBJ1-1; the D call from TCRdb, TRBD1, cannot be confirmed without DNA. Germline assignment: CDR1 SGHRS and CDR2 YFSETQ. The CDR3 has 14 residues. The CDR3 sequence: CASSSGPWSTEAFF.

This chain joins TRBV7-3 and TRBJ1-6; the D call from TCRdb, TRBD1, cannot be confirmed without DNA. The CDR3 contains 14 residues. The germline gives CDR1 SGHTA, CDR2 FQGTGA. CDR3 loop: CASSLGTLNSPLHF.

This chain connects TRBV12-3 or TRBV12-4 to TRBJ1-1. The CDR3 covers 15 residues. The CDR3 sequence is CASSLYLGEGTEAFF.

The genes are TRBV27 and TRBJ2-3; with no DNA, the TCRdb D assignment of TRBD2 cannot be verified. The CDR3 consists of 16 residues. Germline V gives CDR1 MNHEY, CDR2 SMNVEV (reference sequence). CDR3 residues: CASSFYRTGGPDTQYF.